This T cell receptor (beta chain) emerged from a study of shared clonotypes between healthy human individuals. The wider study: Donors, aged 18 to 49, were a couple of women and three men.

Study results and caveats: Large sequencing depth failed to make sorted-subset sequencing complete, rarefaction showed.

The run depth of the assay was deep. Only in-frame clones appear in the TCRdb table, and some are missing; sequencing was by immunoSEQ multiplex PCR. The table has around 510,000 clones, 95% to 97% seen once. In the case of this clone: Its antigen is not identified.

V lost 0 bases to trimming and J lost 8 bases, with 15 bases between them. Germline lookup yields CDR1 SEHNR and CDR2 FQNEAQ (reference sequence). The CDR3 is made up of 15 amino acids. What was sequenced was naive CD4+ T cells sorted from blood. Specified subset: CD45RA+ positively selected. The source of this sequence is a young woman in good health. The chain has TRBV7-9 and TRBJ2-3; no reliable D call. As DNA, the CDR3 is TGTGCCAGCAGCTTAGCCCCAGACCGACATGGTACGCAGTATTTT. It is translated as CASSLAPDRHGTQYF. Drawing the rest from reference TRBV7-9 and TRBJ2-3, the complete variable domain is DTGVSQNPRHKITKRGQNVTFRCDPISEHNRLYWYRQTLGQGPEFLTYFQNEAQLEKSRLLSDRFSAERPKGSFSTLEIQRTEQGDSAMYLCASSLAPDRHGTQYFGPGTRLTVL.